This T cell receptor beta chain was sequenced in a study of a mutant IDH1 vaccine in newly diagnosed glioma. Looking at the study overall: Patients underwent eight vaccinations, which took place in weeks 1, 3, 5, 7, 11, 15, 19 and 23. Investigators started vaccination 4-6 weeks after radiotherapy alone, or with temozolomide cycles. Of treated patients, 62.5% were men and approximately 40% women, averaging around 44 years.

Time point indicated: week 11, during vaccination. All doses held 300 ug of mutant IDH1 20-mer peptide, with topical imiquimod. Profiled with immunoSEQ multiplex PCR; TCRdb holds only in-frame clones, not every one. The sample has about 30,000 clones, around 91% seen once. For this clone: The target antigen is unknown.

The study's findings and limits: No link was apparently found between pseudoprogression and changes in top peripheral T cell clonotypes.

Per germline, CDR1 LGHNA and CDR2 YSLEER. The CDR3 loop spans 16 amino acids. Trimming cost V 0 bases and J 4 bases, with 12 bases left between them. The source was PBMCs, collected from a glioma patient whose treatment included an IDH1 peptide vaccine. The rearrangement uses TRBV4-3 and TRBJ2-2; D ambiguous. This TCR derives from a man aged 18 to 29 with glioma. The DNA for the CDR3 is TGCGCCAGCAGCCAAGATAGGCAGAAAAGCACCGGGGAGCTGTTTTTT. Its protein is CASSQDRQKSTGELFF.